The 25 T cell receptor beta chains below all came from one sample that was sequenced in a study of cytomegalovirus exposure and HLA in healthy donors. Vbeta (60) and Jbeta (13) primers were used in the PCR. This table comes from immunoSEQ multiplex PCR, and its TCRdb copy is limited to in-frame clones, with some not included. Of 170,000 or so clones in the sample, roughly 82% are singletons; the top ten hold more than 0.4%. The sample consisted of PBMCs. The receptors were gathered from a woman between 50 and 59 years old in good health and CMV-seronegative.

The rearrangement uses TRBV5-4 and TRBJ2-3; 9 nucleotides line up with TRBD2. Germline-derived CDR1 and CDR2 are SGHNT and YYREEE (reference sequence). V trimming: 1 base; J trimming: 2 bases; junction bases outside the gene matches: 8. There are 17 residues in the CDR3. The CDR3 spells CASSLKSLAGNTDTQYF. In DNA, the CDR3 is TGTGCCAGCAGCTTGAAAAGTCTAGCGGGGAACACAGATACGCAGTATTTT.

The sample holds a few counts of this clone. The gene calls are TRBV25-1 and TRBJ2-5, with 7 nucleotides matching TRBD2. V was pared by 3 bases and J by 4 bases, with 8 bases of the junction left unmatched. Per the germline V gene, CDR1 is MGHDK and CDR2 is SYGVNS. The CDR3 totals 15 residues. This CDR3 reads CASSDYGLGVETQYF. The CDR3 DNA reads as TGTGCCAGCAGTGATTACGGACTAGGGGTAGAGACCCAGTACTTC. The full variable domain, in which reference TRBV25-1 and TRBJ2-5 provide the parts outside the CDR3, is EADIYQTPRYLVIGTGKKITLECSQTMGHDKMYWYQQDPGMELHLIHYSYGVNSTEKGDLSSESTVSRIRTEHFPLTLESARPSHTSQYLCASSDYGLGVETQYFGPGTRLLVL.

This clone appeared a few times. This CDR3 reads CASSQATGFGSEKLFF. The CDR3 DNA follows: TGCGCCAGCAGCCAAGCGACCGGGTTTGGTTCGGAAAAACTGTTTTTT. The V call is TRBV4-3, the J call TRBJ1-4; D is unclear. The CDR3 spans 16 residues. Trimming took off 1 base at V and 8 bases at J, with 17 bases between the two ends. Germline lookup yields CDR1 LGHNA and CDR2 YSLEER.

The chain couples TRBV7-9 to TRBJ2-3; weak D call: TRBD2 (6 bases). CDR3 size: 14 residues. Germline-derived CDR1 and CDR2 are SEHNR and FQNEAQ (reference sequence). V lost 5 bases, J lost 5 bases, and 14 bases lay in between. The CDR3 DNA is TGTGCCAGCAGCGGGGGGTTAGCGGTAGATACGCAGTATTTT. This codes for CASSGGLAVDTQYF. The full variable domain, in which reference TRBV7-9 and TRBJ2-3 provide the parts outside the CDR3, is DTGVSQNPRHKITKRGQNVTFRCDPISEHNRLYWYRQTLGQGPEFLTYFQNEAQLEKSRLLSDRFSAERPKGSFSTLEIQRTEQGDSAMYLCASSGGLAVDTQYFGPGTRLTVL.

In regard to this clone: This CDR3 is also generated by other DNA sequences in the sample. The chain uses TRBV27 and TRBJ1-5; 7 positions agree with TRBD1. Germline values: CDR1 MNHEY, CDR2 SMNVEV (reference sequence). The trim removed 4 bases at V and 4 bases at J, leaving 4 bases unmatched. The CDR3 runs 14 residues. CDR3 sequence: CASSYRGGNQPQHF. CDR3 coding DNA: TGTGCCAGCAGTTACAGGGGAGGAAATCAGCCCCAGCATTTT.

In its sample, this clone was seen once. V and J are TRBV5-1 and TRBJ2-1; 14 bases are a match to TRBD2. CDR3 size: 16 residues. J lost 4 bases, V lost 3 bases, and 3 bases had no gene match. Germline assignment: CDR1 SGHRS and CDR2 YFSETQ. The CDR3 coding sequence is TGCGCCAGCAGCTGGGGACTAGCGGGGGTATACAATGAGCAGTTCTTC. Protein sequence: CASSWGLAGVYNEQFF.

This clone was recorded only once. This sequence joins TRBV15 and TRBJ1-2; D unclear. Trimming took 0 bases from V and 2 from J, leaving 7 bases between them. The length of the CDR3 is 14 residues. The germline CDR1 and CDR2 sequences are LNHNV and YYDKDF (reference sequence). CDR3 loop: CATSRDGRNYGYTF. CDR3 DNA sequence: TGTGCCACCAGCAGAGATGGGAGGAACTATGGCTACACCTTC.

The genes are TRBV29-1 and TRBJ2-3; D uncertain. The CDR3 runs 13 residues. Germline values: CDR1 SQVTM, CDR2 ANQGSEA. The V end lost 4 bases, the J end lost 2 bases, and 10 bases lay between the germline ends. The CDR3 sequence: CSVGPQSTDTQYF. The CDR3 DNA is TGCAGCGTTGGTCCCCAGTCCACAGATACGCAGTATTTT.

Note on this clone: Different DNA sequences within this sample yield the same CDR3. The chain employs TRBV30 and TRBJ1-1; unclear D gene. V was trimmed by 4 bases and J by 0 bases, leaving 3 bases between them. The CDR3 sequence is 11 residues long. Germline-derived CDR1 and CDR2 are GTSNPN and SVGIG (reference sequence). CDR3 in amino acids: CAWTVNTEAFF. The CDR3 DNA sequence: TGTGCCTGGACCGTGAACACTGAAGCTTTCTTT.

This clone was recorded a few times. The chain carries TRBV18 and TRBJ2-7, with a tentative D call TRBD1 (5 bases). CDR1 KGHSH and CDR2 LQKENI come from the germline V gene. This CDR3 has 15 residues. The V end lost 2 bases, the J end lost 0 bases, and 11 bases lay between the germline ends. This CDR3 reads CASSPRGKTSYEQYF. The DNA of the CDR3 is TGTGCCAGCTCACCAAGGGGAAAAACCTCCTACGAGCAGTACTTC.

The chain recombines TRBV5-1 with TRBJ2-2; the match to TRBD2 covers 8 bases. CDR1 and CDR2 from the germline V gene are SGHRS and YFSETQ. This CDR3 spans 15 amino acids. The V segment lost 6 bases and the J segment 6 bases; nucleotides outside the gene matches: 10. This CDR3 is CASTQGLAAPGELFF. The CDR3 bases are TGCGCCAGCACCCAAGGACTAGCCGCCCCCGGGGAGCTGTTTTTT.

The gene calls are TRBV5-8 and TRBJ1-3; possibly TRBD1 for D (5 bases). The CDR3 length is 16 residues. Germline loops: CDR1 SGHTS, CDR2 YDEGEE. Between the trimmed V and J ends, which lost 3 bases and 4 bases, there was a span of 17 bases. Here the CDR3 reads CASSWGSGPSGNTIYF. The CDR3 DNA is TGTGCCAGCAGCTGGGGATCAGGGCCATCCGGAAACACCATATATTTT.

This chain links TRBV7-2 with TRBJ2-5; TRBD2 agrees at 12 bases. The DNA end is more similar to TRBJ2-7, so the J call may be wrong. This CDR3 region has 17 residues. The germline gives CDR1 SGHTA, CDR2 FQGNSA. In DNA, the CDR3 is TGTGCCAGCAGCCTCCGACTAGCGGGGGCCACTCGATACGAGCAGTACTTC. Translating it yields CASSLRLAGATRYEQYF.

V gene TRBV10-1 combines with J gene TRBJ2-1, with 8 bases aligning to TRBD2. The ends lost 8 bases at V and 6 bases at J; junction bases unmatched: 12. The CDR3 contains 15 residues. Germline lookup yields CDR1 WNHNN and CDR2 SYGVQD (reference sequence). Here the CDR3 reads CASPSQRGRSNEQFF. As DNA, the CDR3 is TGCGCCAGCCCCTCCCAGCGGGGGAGAAGCAATGAGCAGTTCTTC.

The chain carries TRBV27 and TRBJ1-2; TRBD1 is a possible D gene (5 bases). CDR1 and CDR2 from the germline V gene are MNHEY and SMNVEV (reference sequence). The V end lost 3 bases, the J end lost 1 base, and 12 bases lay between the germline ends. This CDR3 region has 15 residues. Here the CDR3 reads CASSFAGASNYGYTF. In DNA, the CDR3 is TGTGCCAGCAGTTTCGCTGGGGCGAGTAACTATGGCTACACCTTC.

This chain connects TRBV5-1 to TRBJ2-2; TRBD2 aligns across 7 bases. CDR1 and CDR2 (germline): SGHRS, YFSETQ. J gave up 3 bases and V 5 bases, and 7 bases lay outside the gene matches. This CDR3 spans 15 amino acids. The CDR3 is CASSRYGGYTGELFF. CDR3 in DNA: TGCGCCAGCAGTCGTTACGGGGGGTACACCGGGGAGCTGTTTTTT. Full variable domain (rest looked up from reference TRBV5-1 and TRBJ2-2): KAGVTQTPRYLIKTRGQQVTLSCSPISGHRSVSWYQQTPGQGLQFLFEYFSETQRNKGNFPGRFSGRQFSNSRSEMNVSTLELGDSALYLCASSRYGGYTGELFFGEGSRLTVL.

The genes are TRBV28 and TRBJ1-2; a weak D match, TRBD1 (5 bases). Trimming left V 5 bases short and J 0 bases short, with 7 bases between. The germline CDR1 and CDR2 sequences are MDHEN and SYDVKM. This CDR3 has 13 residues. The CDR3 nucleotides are TGTGCCAGCAGTGACAGAACTAACTATGGCTACACCTTC. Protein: CASSDRTNYGYTF.

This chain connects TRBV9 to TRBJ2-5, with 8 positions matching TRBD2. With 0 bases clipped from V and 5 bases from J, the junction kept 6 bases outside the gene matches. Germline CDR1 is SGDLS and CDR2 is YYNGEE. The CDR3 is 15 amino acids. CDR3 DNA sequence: TGTGCCAGCAGCGTAGTCGGGGGGGGGACCGAGACCCAGTACTTC. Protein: CASSVVGGGTETQYF.

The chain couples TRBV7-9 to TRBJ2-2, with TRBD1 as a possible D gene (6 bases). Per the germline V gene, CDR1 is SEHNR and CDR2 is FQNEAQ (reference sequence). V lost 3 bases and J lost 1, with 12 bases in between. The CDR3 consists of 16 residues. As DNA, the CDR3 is TGTGCCAGCAGCTTTCGTCCAGGGGTGAACACCGGGGAGCTGTTTTTT. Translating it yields CASSFRPGVNTGELFF.

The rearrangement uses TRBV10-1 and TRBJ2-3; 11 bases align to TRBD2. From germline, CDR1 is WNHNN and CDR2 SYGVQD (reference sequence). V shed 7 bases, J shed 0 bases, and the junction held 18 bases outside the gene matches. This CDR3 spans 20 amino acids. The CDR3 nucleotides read TGCGCCAGCATAACGCCGGCTAGCGGGAGGAAAAGTTCTAGCACAGATACGCAGTATTTT. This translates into CASITPASGRKSSSTDTQYF.

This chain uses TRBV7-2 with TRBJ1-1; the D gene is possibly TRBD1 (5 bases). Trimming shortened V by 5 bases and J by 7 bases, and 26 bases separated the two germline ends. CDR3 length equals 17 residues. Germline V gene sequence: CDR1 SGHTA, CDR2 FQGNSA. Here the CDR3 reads CASSRWGGIGSGIEAFF. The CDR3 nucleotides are TGTGCCAGCAGCCGGTGGGGGGGTATAGGGTCGGGGATTGAAGCTTTCTTT.

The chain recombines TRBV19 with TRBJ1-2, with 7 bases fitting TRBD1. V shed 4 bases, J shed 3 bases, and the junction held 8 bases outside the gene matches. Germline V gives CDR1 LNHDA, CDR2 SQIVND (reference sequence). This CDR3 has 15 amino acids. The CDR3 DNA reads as TGTGCCAGTAGTAGGTTGAACAGGGGCGACTATGGCTACACCTTC. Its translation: CASSRLNRGDYGYTF.

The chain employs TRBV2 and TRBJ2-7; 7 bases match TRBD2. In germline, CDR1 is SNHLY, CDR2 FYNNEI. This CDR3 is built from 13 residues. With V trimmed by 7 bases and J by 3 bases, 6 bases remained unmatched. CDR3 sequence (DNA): TGTGCCAGCATCACACGCGGGGGCTACGAGCAGTACTTC. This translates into CASITRGGYEQYF.

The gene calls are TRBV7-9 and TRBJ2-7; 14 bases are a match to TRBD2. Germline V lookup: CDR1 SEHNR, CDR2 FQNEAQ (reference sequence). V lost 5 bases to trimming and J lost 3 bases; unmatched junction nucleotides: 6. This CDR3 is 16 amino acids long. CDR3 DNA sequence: TGTGCCAGCAGCCCTGGACTAGCGGGAGGCAACTACGAGCAGTACTTC. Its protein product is CASSPGLAGGNYEQYF.

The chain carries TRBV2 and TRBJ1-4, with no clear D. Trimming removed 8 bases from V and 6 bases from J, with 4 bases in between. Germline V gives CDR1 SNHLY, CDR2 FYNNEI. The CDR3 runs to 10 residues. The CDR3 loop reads CASSDEKLFF. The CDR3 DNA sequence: TGTGCCAGCTCCGATGAAAAACTGTTTTTT.